Presented here are 28 T cell receptor beta chains from one specimen sequenced in a study of cytomegalovirus exposure and HLA in healthy donors (dated by TCRdb to between 2016 and 2019). The protocol used for the library was the immunoSEQ multiplex PCR assay. The multiplex PCR relied on a mix of 60 forward primers for TCR Vbeta segments and 13 reverse primers for TCR Jbeta segments. Not all clones reach the TCRdb copy of this immuneACCESS table, which keeps in-frame sequences only. Checked studies attribute under half of the gap to unresolved V genes and leave the rest unexplained. In this sample the table shows 120,000 to 150,000 clones, roughly four fifths of which occur a single time. The top ten clonotypes cover 3% of the sample. The sample consisted of PBMCs. Source of these receptors: a middle-aged man in good health and CMV-seropositive.

The genes are TRBV5-1 and TRBJ2-1, with TRBD2 matching over 10 bases. The germline V gene has CDR1 SGHRS and CDR2 YFSETQ. V shed 0 bases and J 2 bases; nucleotides not matched to a gene: 2. This CDR3 comprises 16 residues. The CDR3 DNA sequence: TGCGCCAGCAGCTTGGGGACTAGCGGTCCCTACAATGAGCAGTTCTTC. Residues: CASSLGTSGPYNEQFF.

A few counts support this clone. The rearrangement links TRBV6-5 to TRBJ2-7, with 7 bases identical to TRBD2. The V segment lost 6 bases and the J segment 0 bases; nucleotides outside the gene matches: 8. CDR1 and CDR2 from the germline V gene are MNHEY and SVGAGI. This CDR3 has 15 amino acids. The CDR3 here is CASRTLALSSYEQYF. Written as DNA, the CDR3 is TGTGCCAGCAGGACACTAGCGTTAAGCTCCTACGAGCAGTACTTC.

This clone was recorded once. V usage is TRBV30 and J usage is TRBJ1-5, with 8 bases identical to TRBD1. V was clipped by 0 bases and J by 6 bases; unmatched bases: 7. This CDR3 has 15 residues. From germline, CDR1 is GTSNPN and CDR2 SVGIG (reference sequence). CDR3 in DNA: TGTGCCTGGAGTGTAACCAGGGGGCAAGGTCAGCCCCAGCATTTT. It codes for CAWSVTRGQGQPQHF.

The rearrangement links TRBV19 to TRBJ1-4, with TRBD1 matching over 8 bases. The CDR3 runs 15 residues. The V segment lost 10 bases and the J segment 9 bases; nucleotides outside the gene matches: 16. The germline V gene has CDR1 LNHDA and CDR2 SQIVND (reference sequence). CDR3 sequence: CATLLKTGAAKKLFF. DNA of the CDR3: TGTGCCACACTACTTAAGACAGGGGCCGCGAAAAAACTGTTTTTT.

The rearrangement uses TRBV4-1 and TRBJ1-5; D is uncertain. The CDR3 is made up of 15 amino acids. CDR1 is MGHRA, CDR2 YSYEKL, per germline. Trimming cost V 0 bases and J 0 bases, with 6 bases left between them. In nucleotides, the CDR3 is TGCGCCAGCAGCCAAGAGGCCCTTAGCAATCAGCCCCAGCATTTT. This codes for CASSQEALSNQPQHF.

Note on this clone: At one end, the junction sequence differs from germline, possibly due to a read error. The rearrangement uses TRBV7-9 and TRBJ1-2; 7 bases line up with TRBD1. Germline-derived CDR1 and CDR2 are SEHNR and FQNEAQ (reference sequence). The CDR3 runs 14 residues. The DNA for the CDR3 is TGTTCCAGCAGCCCCGTCTACAGGGGCTATGGCTACACCTTC. Protein: CSSSPVYRGYGYTF.

J is TRBJ1-2 and V is TRBV6-1; 9 bases agree with TRBD1. The CDR3 is 14 residues long. After removal of 6 bases from V and 2 bases from J, the junction contained 4 bases not matched to a gene. Germline V gives CDR1 MNHNS, CDR2 SASEGT. CDR3 in DNA: TGTGCCAGCAGCGGGACAGGGAAAAACTATGGCTACACCTTC. Residues: CASSGTGKNYGYTF.

This chain links TRBV4-1 with TRBJ2-3; 9 bases agree with TRBD2. This CDR3 has 14 residues. Germline trimming cut 1 base from V and 4 bases from J; bases unmatched to any gene: 0. Germline CDR1 reads MGHRA; CDR2 reads YSYEKL. CDR3 sequence reads: CASSQGGGADTQYF. CDR3 DNA: TGCGCCAGCAGCCAAGGCGGGGGGGCAGATACGCAGTATTTT.

The rearrangement links TRBV5-1 to TRBJ2-7; the D is unclear. The germline gives CDR1 SGHRS, CDR2 YFSETQ. The CDR3 extends over 13 amino acids. V was shortened by 3 bases and J by 0 bases, with 7 bases between the two germline ends. The CDR3 nucleotides are TGCGCCAGCAGCTGGAGAAGCTCCTACGAGCAGTACTTC. Its translation: CASSWRSSYEQYF.

CDR3 region: CASSKEGGGPSNTGELFF. The CDR3 nucleotides are TGTGCCAGCAGCAAAGAGGGGGGGGGCCCTTCGAACACCGGGGAGCTGTTTTTT. The rearrangement uses TRBV21-1 and TRBJ2-2; TRBD2 was called by the table and not checked on the DNA. TRBV21-1 is designated a pseudogene. CDR3 length: 18 residues.

The rearrangement joins TRBV5-1 to TRBJ1-1; D gene ambiguous. The germline V gene encodes CDR1 SGHRS and CDR2 YFSETQ. V gave up 7 bases and J gave up 1 base, with 14 bases separating them. The CDR3 runs 14 residues. CDR3 amino acids: CASLMEPENTEAFF. In DNA, the CDR3 is TGCGCCAGCTTAATGGAGCCTGAGAACACTGAAGCTTTCTTT.

This rearrangement joins TRBV10-3 to TRBJ1-2, with 9 bases identical to TRBD1. Unmatched junction bases numbered 5, after V lost 9 bases and J lost 3 bases. CDR3 length: 13 residues. Germline CDR1 is ENHRY and CDR2 is SYGVKD. DNA of the CDR3: TGTGCCATTTACAGGGGGCTAGACTATGGCTACACCTTC. This gives the protein CAIYRGLDYGYTF.

To note about this clone: The junction departs from germline at one end; a sequencing error may be responsible. The CDR3 region has the DNA TGTTCCAGCAGCTTAATAACCGGGACAGAGGAGACCCAGTACTTC. It translates to CSSSLITGTEETQYF. The rearrangement joins TRBV7-9 to TRBJ2-5, with 7 bases that match TRBD1. CDR3 size: 15 residues. Germline assignment: CDR1 SEHNR and CDR2 FQNEAQ (reference sequence).

V gene TRBV6-1 combines with J gene TRBJ1-2; 9 bases agree with TRBD1. There are 16 residues in the CDR3. Germline CDR1 is MNHNS and CDR2 is SASEGT. V was clipped by 1 base and J by 7 bases; unmatched bases: 10. This chain's CDR3 is CASSEGGTGFMAGYTF. CDR3 DNA: TGTGCCAGCAGTGAAGGTGGGACAGGGTTTATGGCTGGCTACACCTTC.

The gene calls are TRBV25-1 and TRBJ1-2; tentatively, D is TRBD1 (6 bases). The V gene lost 8 bases and the J gene lost 4 bases, with 8 bases spanning the gap. CDR1 is MGHDK and CDR2 is SYGVNS in the germline V gene. The CDR3 has 11 amino acids. This chain's CDR3 is CASGGIYGYTF. The CDR3, as DNA: TGTGCCAGCGGGGGCATCTATGGCTACACCTTC.

The chain has TRBV4-2 and TRBJ1-5; 11 positions agree with TRBD1. This CDR3 spans 16 amino acids. Germline-derived CDR1 and CDR2 are LGHNA and YNFKEQ. V shed 3 bases, J shed 6 bases, and the junction held 7 bases outside the gene matches. The CDR3 loop reads CASSHPGQGDSQPQHF. The CDR3 region has the DNA TGTGCCAGCAGCCACCCGGGACAGGGGGATAGTCAGCCCCAGCATTTT.

This clone was observed a single time. The chain joins TRBV14 to TRBJ2-6, with D maybe TRBD2 (7 bases). The CDR3 is 19 amino acids. Germline V gene sequence: CDR1 SGHDN, CDR2 FVKESK. V was clipped by 4 bases and J by 4 bases, with 23 bases between them. CDR3 sequence: CASSLYRGAALPGANVLTF. The CDR3 region has the DNA TGTGCCAGCAGCCTCTACCGGGGGGCTGCCTTACCCGGGGCCAACGTCCTGACTTTC. Looking up the rest from reference TRBV14 and TRBJ2-6 gives the full variable domain: EAGVTQFPSHSVIEKGQTVTLRCDPISGHDNLYWYRRVMGKEIKFLLHFVKESKQDESGMPNNRFLAERTGGTYSTLKVQPAELEDSGVYFCASSLYRGAALPGANVLTFGAGSRLTVL.

The V gene is TRBV7-9, the J gene TRBJ1-2; 7 bases agree with TRBD1. Germline V lookup: CDR1 SEHNR, CDR2 FQNEAQ (reference sequence). The V and J ends lost 0 bases and 8 bases, in that order; junction bases with no gene match: 9. The CDR3 totals 15 residues. For the CDR3, the DNA is TGTGCCAGCAGCTTAGCGGGTACAGGGGTTGACGGCTACACCTTC. This sequence encodes CASSLAGTGVDGYTF.

This clone was detected only once. This chain uses TRBV25-1 with TRBJ2-1; D might be TRBD2 (5 bases). Germline CDR1 MGHDK, CDR2 SYGVNS. V dropped 4 bases and J dropped 8 bases, with 12 bases sitting between them. The length of the CDR3 is 13 residues. The CDR3 protein is CASSVLALHEQFF. CDR3 nucleotides: TGTGCCAGCAGTGTGCTAGCACTCCATGAGCAGTTCTTC.

This clone was seen a handful of times. This sequence joins TRBV2 and TRBJ2-1, with 12 bases matching TRBD2. Per germline, CDR1 SNHLY and CDR2 FYNNEI. V gave up 4 bases and J gave up 12 bases; unmatched junction bases: 10. The CDR3 is made up of 15 amino acids. Here the CDR3 DNA reads TGTGCCAGCAGTGCACTAGCGGGGGGAACCTTAGTGCAGTTCTTC. It encodes CASSALAGGTLVQFF.

J is TRBJ2-3 and V is TRBV7-2; possible D gene TRBD2, 5 bases. V shed 5 bases and J shed 6 bases, with 12 bases lying between them. Germline V lookup: CDR1 SGHTA, CDR2 FQGNSA. The CDR3 consists of 13 residues. CDR3 nucleotides: TGTGCCAGCAGCGAGGGTAGAGGGGATACGCAGTATTTT. This gives the protein CASSEGRGDTQYF.

This clone was counted between two and nine times. The chain recombines TRBV6-5 with TRBJ2-7; 10 bases align to TRBD1. Germline V CDR1 and CDR2: MNHEY, SVGAGI. This CDR3 has 14 amino acids. The V segment lost 6 bases and the J segment 5 bases; nucleotides outside the gene matches: 7. CDR3 protein: CASSSDRGRNEQYF. The CDR3 DNA reads TGTGCCAGCAGCTCGGACAGGGGGAGGAACGAGCAGTACTTC.

The rearrangement links TRBV15 to TRBJ2-2; TRBD1 aligns across 8 bases. The V segment lost 2 bases and the J segment 0 bases; nucleotides outside the gene matches: 2. The CDR3 spans 16 residues. Per the germline V gene, CDR1 is LNHNV and CDR2 is YYDKDF (reference sequence). This CDR3 is CATSRLGQANTGELFF. In nucleotides, the CDR3 is TGTGCCACCAGCAGATTGGGACAGGCGAACACCGGGGAGCTGTTTTTT.

This clone has more than one count but fewer than ten. This chain joins TRBV5-1 and TRBJ1-4, with D possibly matching TRBD1 (5 bases). The germline CDR1 and CDR2 sequences are SGHRS and YFSETQ. The germline V and J ends were trimmed by 0 bases and 3 bases, with 6 bases remaining between them. The CDR3 length is 14 residues. The CDR3 loop is CASSLGQPNEKLFF. The CDR3 DNA follows: TGCGCCAGCAGCTTGGGACAGCCTAATGAAAAACTGTTTTTT. Based on the CDR3 plus reference TRBV5-1 and TRBJ1-4, the full variable domain is KAGVTQTPRYLIKTRGQQVTLSCSPISGHRSVSWYQQTPGQGLQFLFEYFSETQRNKGNFPGRFSGRQFSNSRSEMNVSTLELGDSALYLCASSLGQPNEKLFFGSGTQLSVL.

The V gene is TRBV9, the J gene TRBJ2-7, with D tentatively TRBD2 (5 bases). CDR3 length: 13 amino acids. Per the germline V gene, CDR1 is SGDLS and CDR2 is YYNGEE. The V gene lost 3 bases and the J gene lost 7 bases, with 14 bases spanning the gap. The DNA of the CDR3 is TGTGCCAGCAGCGCCCACCTAGCTAGTGAGCAGTACTTC. It is translated as CASSAHLASEQYF. The full variable domain, with the rest looked up from reference TRBV9 and TRBJ2-7, is DSGVTQTPKHLITATGQRVTLRCSPRSGDLSVYWYQQSLDQGLQFLIQYYNGEERAKGNILERFSAQQFPDLHSELNLSSLELGDSALYFCASSAHLASEQYFGPGTRLTVT.

This chain links TRBV5-1 with TRBJ2-3; D gene unclear. Trimming cost V 1 base and J 7 bases, with 16 bases left between them. The CDR3 sequence is 15 residues long. The germline V gene has CDR1 SGHRS and CDR2 YFSETQ. The CDR3 nucleotides read TGCGCCAGCAGCTTGATTAGCAGTGTGATCTATACGCAGTATTTT. Protein: CASSLISSVIYTQYF.

The chain joins TRBV19 to TRBJ2-1, with 12 bases identical to TRBD2. The V and J ends lost 3 bases and 2 bases, in that order; junction bases with no gene match: 2. In germline, CDR1 is LNHDA, CDR2 SQIVND (reference sequence). CDR3 length: 16 amino acids. In nucleotides, the CDR3 is TGTGCCAGTAGTATTTCTAGCGGGAGGGCCTACAATGAGCAGTTCTTC. Its protein product is CASSISSGRAYNEQFF.

The chain recombines TRBV29-1 with TRBJ2-1, with D tentatively TRBD2 (6 bases). The CDR3 sequence is 14 residues long. V dropped 4 bases and J dropped 0 bases, with 10 bases sitting between them. CDR1 is SQVTM, CDR2 ANQGSEA, per germline. The CDR3 DNA sequence: TGCAGCGTTGCCGGCGGGAACTCCTACAATGAGCAGTTCTTC. Protein sequence: CSVAGGNSYNEQFF.